This TCR beta chain was captured in a study of CD8 T cells in ankylosing spondylitis. With respect to this clonotype: Its antigen is not known.

Overall study results and limits: Among TCR beta sequences, a motif of under 10 highly homologous variants appeared characteristic of ankylosing spondylitis blood.

One entry per CDR3 protein results from TCRdb running MiXCR on the 5' RACE reads. Among 450,000 to 550,000 distinct CDR3 sequences listed, approximately 5.3% were seen once. The CDR3 runs to 16 residues. Looked up from germline, CDR1 is SGHAT and CDR2 is FQNNGV. The J segment lost 5 bases and the V segment lost 5 bases, leaving 13 bases of the junction unmatched. The sequence came from a male donor with ankylosing spondylitis. Sequenced material: blood, either unsorted or a sorted T cell fraction (not recorded which). V is TRBV11-2 and J is TRBJ2-5; TRBD1 agrees at 8 bases. CDR3 sequence: CASSPPIWTGSETQYF. CDR3 coding DNA: TGTGCCAGCAGCCCCCCTATTTGGACAGGGTCGGAGACCCAGTACTTC. Complete variable domain (other parts from reference TRBV11-2 and TRBJ2-5): EAGVAQSPRYKIIEKRQSVAFWCNPISGHATLYWYQQILGQGPKLLIQFQNNGVVDDSQLPKDRFSAERLKGVDSTLKIQPAKLEDSAVYLCASSPPIWTGSETQYFGPGTRLLVL.